There are a few counts of the clone carrying this T cell receptor beta chain. Its cognate antigen is unknown. The data stem from a study of T cell repertoires in cytomegalovirus infection. Study-wide results and caveats: The ex vivo response showed dominance by HLA-C-restricted CMV-specific TCR beta clonotypes.

A single record per CDR3 protein comes from TCRdb applying MiXCR to the reads. The data show approximately 310,000 distinct CDR3 sequences, around a quarter seen once. There are 12 residues in the CDR3. Between the trimmed V and J ends, which lost 3 bases and 14 bases, there was a span of 13 bases. Germline V gene lookup returns CDR1 LNHDA and CDR2 SQIVND (reference sequence). The sample consisted of cultured PBMCs, taken from culture after CMV antigen stimulation. V usage is TRBV19 and J usage is TRBJ1-4, with D maybe TRBD1 (5 bases). The sequence came from a human donor in good health (CMV status not recorded). Some clones in this sample may be carry-over from other donors' samples. The CDR3 DNA sequence: TGTGCCAGTAGTATTGAGGCAAAGGGGCTGTTTTTT. Protein product: CASSIEAKGLFF. Looking up the rest from reference TRBV19 and TRBJ1-4 gives the full variable domain: DGGITQSPKYLFRKEGQNVTLSCEQNLNHDAMYWYRQDPGQGLRLIYYSQIVNDFQKGDIAEGYSVSREKKESFPLTVTSAQKNPTAFYLCASSIEAKGLFFGSGTQLSVL.